Below, 4 T cell receptor beta chains from the same sample are listed, as sequenced in a study of monozygotic twins with inflammatory bowel disease. TCRdb reworked the 5' RACE reads into one entry per CDR3 protein, no DNA. This sample's table has about 440,000 distinct CDR3 sequences. The sequenced sample was blood. The receptors were gathered from a human donor with ulcerative colitis or Crohn's disease, or a healthy co-twin of an affected twin (not recorded which).

The genes are TRBV11-2 and TRBJ2-6; there is no DNA to check the TCRdb D call of TRBD1. The CDR3 totals 15 residues. Germline assignment: CDR1 SGHAT and CDR2 FQNNGV. The CDR3 region is CASSIQGAGANVLTF.

The chain recombines TRBV5-1 with TRBJ2-2; TCRdb names TRBD1, which stays unverified in the absence of DNA. This CDR3 is built from 14 residues. CDR1 and CDR2 (germline): SGHRS, YFSETQ. This CDR3 reads CASSPGTVIGELFF.

J is TRBJ2-3 and V is TRBV7-2; TCRdb lists TRBD2, though no DNA is available to test this call. Germline V gene lookup returns CDR1 SGHTA and CDR2 FQGNSA. This CDR3 has 15 residues. The CDR3: CASSTRPNGGYTQYF.

CDR3 residues: CASSLSSGGLGTGELFF. This sequence joins TRBV4-1 and TRBJ2-2; without DNA, the TCRdb call of TRBD1 cannot be checked. This CDR3 is built from 17 residues. Germline values: CDR1 MGHRA, CDR2 YSYEKL.